This passage covers 6 T cell receptor beta chains from one sample sequenced in a study of T cell clonality in common variable immunodeficiency. Findings of the study overall: Common variable immunodeficiency TCR beta sequences reportedly had fewer deletions and N-nucleotide insertions.

Produced via immunoSEQ multiplex PCR; TCRdb's table is partial and in-frame only. The record shows some 11,000 clones for this sample, with no singletons present. No antigen is known for these receptors. Sequences were obtained from peripheral blood mononuclear cells. These receptors all come from a human donor with common variable immunodeficiency.

In this sample, this clone turned up a few times. The read stops 3 residues short of the end of the CDR3; the missing end is completed from the germline J gene. The chain joins TRBV7-2 to TRBJ1-2; the D gene is possibly TRBD1 (5 bases). The germline CDR1 and CDR2 sequences are SGHTA and FQGNSA. The CDR3 sequence is 13 residues long. The V and J ends lost 3 bases and 3 bases respectively, with 8 bases between them. The sequenced part of the CDR3 DNA is TGTGCCAGCAGCTTGGGGGGGGACTATGGC. It codes for CASSLGGDYG. In full, the CDR3 reads CASSLGGDYGYTF.

CDR3 bases read: TGTGCCAGCATTATAGGACAGGGGGTGCGGGAGACC. It translates to CASIIGQGVRET. The CDR3, in full, reads CASIIGQGVRETQYF. The chain uses TRBV2 and TRBJ2-5, with 10 bases identical to TRBD1. The CDR3 goes on 3 residues after the read ends, and that part is filled in from the germline J gene. Unmatched junction bases numbered 10, after V lost 7 bases and J lost 5 bases. Looked up from germline, CDR1 is SNHLY and CDR2 is FYNNEI. This CDR3 has 15 amino acids.

This clone was seen more than once but under ten times. The read finishes 3 residues shy of the CDR3 end, and the germline J gene is used to complete it. The gene calls are TRBV18 and TRBJ2-7; D gene ambiguous. Germline-derived CDR1 and CDR2 are KGHSH and LQKENI. There are 11 residues in the CDR3. V gave up 3 bases and J gave up 5 bases, with 5 bases separating them. CDR3 bases read: TGTGCCAGCTCACCCCGGGACGAG. This translates into CASSPRDE. The full CDR3 reads CASSPRDEQYF. The whole variable domain, remainder taken from reference TRBV18 and TRBJ2-7, is NAGVMQNPRHLVRRRGQEARLRCSPMKGHSHVYWYRQLPEEGLKFMVYLQKENIIDESGMPKERFSAEFPKEGPSILRIQQVVRGDSAAYFCASSPRDEQYFGPGTRLTVT.

There are many counts of this clone. The sequence runs out 3 residues before the end of the CDR3; the remainder is reconstructed from the germline J gene. The chain links TRBV20-1 to TRBJ2-5; D perhaps matches TRBD2 (5 bases). The germline gives CDR1 DFQATT, CDR2 SNEGSKA (reference sequence). Trimming removed 5 bases from V and 5 bases from J, with 18 bases in between. The CDR3 has 14 amino acids. Incomplete CDR3 DNA: TGCAGTGCTCGGCCGGGGTCCCTGGTCGAGACC. Encoded protein: CSARPGSLVET. The entire CDR3 protein reads CSARPGSLVETQYF.

In its sample, this clone is medium-sized. The read finishes 3 residues shy of the CDR3 end, and the germline J gene is used to complete it. This chain connects TRBV5-1 to TRBJ2-1, with D possibly being TRBD1 (6 bases). The CDR3 is 17 amino acids. The germline CDR1 and CDR2 sequences are SGHRS and YFSETQ. V was clipped by 0 bases and J by 8 bases, with 21 bases between them. CDR3 region: CASSLGHRAFVGDEQFF. The sequenced part of the CDR3 DNA is TGCGCCAGCAGCTTGGGTCACAGGGCATTCGTTGGGGATGAG.

Many counts were recorded for this clone. The CDR3 is cut off 3 residues early in the read; its end comes from the germline J gene. The rearrangement links TRBV6-2 or TRBV6-3 to TRBJ1-5, with 7 bases aligning to TRBD1. The CDR3 runs 15 residues. Looked up from germline, CDR1 is MNHEY and CDR2 is SVGEGT. Trimming removed 0 bases from V and 6 bases from J; junction bases left unmatched: 5. This CDR3 reads CASSYSKTGSQPQHF. Partial CDR3 DNA: TGTGCCAGCAGTTACTCGAAGACAGGGTCTCAGCCC.